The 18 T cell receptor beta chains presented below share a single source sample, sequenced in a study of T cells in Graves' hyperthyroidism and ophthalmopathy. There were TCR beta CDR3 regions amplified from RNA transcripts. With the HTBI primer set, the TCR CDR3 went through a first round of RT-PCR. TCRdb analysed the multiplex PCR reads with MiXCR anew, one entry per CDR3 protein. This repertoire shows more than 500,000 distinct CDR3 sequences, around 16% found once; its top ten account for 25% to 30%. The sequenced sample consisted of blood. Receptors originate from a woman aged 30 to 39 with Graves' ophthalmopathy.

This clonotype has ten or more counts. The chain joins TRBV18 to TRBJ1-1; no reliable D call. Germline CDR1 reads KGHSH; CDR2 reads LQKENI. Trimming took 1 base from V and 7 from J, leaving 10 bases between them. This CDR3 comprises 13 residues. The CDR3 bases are TGTGCCAGCTCACCACTTCCTCTGGGTGAAGCTTTCTTT. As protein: CASSPLPLGEAFF.

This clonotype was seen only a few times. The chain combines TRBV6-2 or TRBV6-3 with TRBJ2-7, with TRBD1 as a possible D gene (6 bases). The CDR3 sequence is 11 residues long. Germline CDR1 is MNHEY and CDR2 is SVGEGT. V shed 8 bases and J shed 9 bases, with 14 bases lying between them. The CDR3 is CASGQTQGQYF. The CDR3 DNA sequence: TGTGCCAGCGGACAGACCCAGGGGCAGTACTTC.

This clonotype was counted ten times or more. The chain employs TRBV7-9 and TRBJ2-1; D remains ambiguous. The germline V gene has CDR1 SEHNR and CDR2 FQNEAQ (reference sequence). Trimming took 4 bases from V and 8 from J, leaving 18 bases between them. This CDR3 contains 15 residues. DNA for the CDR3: TGTGCCAGCAGCTCCCCGATGGACGATAACGATGAGCAGTTCTTC. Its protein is CASSSPMDDNDEQFF.

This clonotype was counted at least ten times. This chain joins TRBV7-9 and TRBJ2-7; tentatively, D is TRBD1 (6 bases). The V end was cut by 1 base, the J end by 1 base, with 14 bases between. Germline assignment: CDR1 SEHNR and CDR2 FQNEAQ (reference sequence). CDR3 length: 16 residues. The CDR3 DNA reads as TGTGCCAGCAGCTTAGGGCGGACAGAAACGTCCTACGAGCAGTACTTC. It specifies CASSLGRTETSYEQYF.

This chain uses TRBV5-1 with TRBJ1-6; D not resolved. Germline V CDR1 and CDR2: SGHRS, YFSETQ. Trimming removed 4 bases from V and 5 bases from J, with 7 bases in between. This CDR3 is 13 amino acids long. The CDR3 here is CASSLNDNSPLHF. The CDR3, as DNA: TGCGCCAGCAGCCTGAACGATAATTCACCCCTCCACTTT.

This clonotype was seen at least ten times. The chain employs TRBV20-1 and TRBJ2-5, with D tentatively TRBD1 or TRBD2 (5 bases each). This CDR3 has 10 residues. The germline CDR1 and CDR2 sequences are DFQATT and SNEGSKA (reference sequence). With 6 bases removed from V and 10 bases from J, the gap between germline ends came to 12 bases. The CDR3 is CSAQGPDQYF. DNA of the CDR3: TGCAGTGCCCAGGGACCCGACCAGTACTTC.

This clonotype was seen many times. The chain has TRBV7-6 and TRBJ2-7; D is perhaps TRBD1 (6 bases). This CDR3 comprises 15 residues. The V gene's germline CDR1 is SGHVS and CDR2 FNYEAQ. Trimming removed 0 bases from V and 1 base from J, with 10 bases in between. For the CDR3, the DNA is TGTGCCAGCAGCTTAGCGCAGGGGACATCCTACGAGCAGTACTTC. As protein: CASSLAQGTSYEQYF.

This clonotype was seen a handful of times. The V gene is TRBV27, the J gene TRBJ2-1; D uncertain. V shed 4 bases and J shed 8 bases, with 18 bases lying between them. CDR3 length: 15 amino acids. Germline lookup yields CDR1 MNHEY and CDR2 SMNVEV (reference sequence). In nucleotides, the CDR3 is TGTGCCAGCAGTTCCCCCGGGTCCCTGGTAGATGAGCAGTTCTTC. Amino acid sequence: CASSSPGSLVDEQFF.

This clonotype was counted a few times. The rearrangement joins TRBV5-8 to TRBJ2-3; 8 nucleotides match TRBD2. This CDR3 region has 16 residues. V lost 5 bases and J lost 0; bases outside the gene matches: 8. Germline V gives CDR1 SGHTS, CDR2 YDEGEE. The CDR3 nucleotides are TGTGCCAGCAGAAATCAATTAGCGGGAAGCACAGATACGCAGTATTTT. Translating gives CASRNQLAGSTDTQYF.

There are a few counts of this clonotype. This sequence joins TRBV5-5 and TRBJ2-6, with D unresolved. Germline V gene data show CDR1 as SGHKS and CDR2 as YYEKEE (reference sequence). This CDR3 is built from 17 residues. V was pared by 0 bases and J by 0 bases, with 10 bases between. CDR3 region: CASSLALGNSGANVLTF. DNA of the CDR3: TGTGCCAGCAGCTTGGCCCTAGGAAACTCTGGGGCCAACGTCCTGACTTTC.

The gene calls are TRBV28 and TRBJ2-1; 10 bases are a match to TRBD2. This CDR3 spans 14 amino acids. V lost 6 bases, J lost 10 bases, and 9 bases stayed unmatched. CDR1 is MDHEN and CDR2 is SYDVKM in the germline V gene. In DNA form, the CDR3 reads TGTGCCAGCAGGAAAGCGGGAGGGCCCAACGAGCAGTTCTTC. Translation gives CASRKAGGPNEQFF.

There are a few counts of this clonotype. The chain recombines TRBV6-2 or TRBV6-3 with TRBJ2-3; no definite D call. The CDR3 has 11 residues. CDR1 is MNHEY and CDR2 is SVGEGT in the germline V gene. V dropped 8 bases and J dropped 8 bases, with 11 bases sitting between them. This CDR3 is CASGDHLTQYF. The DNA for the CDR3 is TGTGCCAGCGGGGATCATCTTACGCAGTATTTT.

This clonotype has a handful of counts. The CDR3 sequence: CASNRGSYEQYF. The CDR3 DNA reads as TGTGCCAGCAATCGGGGTTCCTACGAGCAGTACTTC. The chain employs TRBV12-3 or TRBV12-4 and TRBJ2-7, with TRBD2 as a possible D gene (5 bases). V was trimmed by 7 bases and J by 1 base, leaving 8 bases between them. The CDR3 is 12 residues long.

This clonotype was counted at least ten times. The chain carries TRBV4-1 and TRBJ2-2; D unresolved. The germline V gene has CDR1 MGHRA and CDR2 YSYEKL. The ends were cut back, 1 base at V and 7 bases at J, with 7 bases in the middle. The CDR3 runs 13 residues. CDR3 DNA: TGCGCCAGCAGCCAAGTGGGTAACGGGGAGCTGTTTTTT. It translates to CASSQVGNGELFF.

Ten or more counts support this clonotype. CDR3 nucleotide sequence: TGTGCCAGCAGCCCCTGGCAGGAGCTCACTGAAGCTTTCTTT. This gives the protein CASSPWQELTEAFF. The rearrangement uses TRBV11-2 and TRBJ1-1, with no clear D. Looked up from germline, CDR1 is SGHAT and CDR2 is FQNNGV. Trimming shortened V by 5 bases and J by 4 bases, and 14 bases separated the two germline ends. This CDR3 contains 14 residues.

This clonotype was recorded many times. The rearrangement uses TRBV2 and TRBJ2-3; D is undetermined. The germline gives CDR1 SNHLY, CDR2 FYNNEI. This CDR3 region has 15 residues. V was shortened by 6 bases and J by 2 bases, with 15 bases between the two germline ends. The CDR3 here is CASSARLDHTDTQYF. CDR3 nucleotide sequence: TGTGCCAGCAGCGCTAGGTTGGACCACACAGATACGCAGTATTTT.

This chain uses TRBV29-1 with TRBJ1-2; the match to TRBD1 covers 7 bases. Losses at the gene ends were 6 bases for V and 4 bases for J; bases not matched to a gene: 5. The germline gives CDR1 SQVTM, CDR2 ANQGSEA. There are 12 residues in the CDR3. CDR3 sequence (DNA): TGCAGCGTCCGACAGGGAGGCTATGGCTACACCTTC. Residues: CSVRQGGYGYTF.

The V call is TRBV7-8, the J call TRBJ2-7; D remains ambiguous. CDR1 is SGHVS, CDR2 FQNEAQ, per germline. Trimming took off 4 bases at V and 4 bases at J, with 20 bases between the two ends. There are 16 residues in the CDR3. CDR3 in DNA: TGTGCCAGCAGCTCCCCCTTCGAACAGTTTTCTTACGAGCAGTACTTC. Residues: CASSSPFEQFSYEQYF. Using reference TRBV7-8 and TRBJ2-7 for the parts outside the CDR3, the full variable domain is GAGVSQSPRYKVAKRGQDVALRCDPISGHVSLFWYQQALGQGPEFLTYFQNEAQLDKSGLPSDRFFAERPEGSVSTLKIQRTQQEDSAVYLCASSSPFEQFSYEQYFGPGTRLTVT.